This T cell receptor (beta chain) was identified in a study of blood T cell repertoires in COVID-19. The wider study: COVID-19 samples collected from the United States, Italy and Spain covered acute and convalescent phases. The analysed material was cDNA or gDNA that came from T cells, B-cell-depleted T cells, or PBMCs.

Germline lookup yields CDR1 LNHDA and CDR2 SQIVND (reference sequence). This CDR3 is 13 amino acids long. V dropped 8 bases and J dropped 6 bases, with 16 bases sitting between them. A few counts support this clone. Authors' data handling: Amplification of reference gene primers was used by the study to estimate nucleated cell counts. Assay used: immunoSEQ multiplex PCR; TCRdb lists only in-frame clones, some missing. V and J calls and clone size come straight from that table; D and trimming were deduced from the DNA. This table has almost 70,000 clones, roughly three quarters appearing once. This clonotype was obtained from a man aged 55 to 70 with acute or convalescent COVID-19. The chain employs TRBV19 and TRBJ2-5; the D gene is possibly TRBD1 (6 bases). Sequenced material: peripheral blood. The CDR3 spells CASGDTSKKTQYF. DNA for the CDR3: TGTGCCAGTGGGGACACCTCGAAGAAGACCCAGTACTTC.